This T cell receptor (beta chain) is from a study of blood T cell repertoires in COVID-19. Sequenced by immunoSEQ multiplex PCR; TCRdb stores in-frame clones only, minus some. The table records roughly 290,000 clones, 80% to 95% of them present only once. V was clipped by 5 bases and J by 2 bases, with 10 bases between them. Germline CDR1 is MDHEN and CDR2 is SYDVKM. The CDR3 has 14 residues. The sequenced sample consisted of peripheral blood. The sequence came from a woman aged 25 to 39 with COVID-19, enrolled during active disease. V and J are TRBV28 and TRBJ1-5, with D perhaps TRBD1 (5 bases). The CDR3 DNA reads as TGTGCCAGCAGTGTCCAGGGTGGCAATCAGCCCCAGCATTTT. The encoded protein is CASSVQGGNQPQHF.